Shown below are 14 T cell receptor beta chains from a single sample sequenced in a study of blood T cell repertoires in COVID-19. Generated by immunoSEQ multiplex PCR, the TCRdb table keeps only in-frame clones and is missing some. Seen here are roughly 80,000 clones, 77% observed once, and the top ten hold about 10%. Sample: peripheral blood. The source is a human donor in a cohort sampled during active COVID-19.

This CDR3 reads CATPSPGELFF. The CDR3 nucleotides read TGCGCCACCCCTAGTCCCGGGGAGCTGTTTTTT. The rearrangement links TRBV4-1 to TRBJ2-2; the D is unclear. CDR1 and CDR2 from the germline V gene are MGHRA and YSYEKL. V lost 10 bases and J lost 6, with 9 bases in between. The CDR3 runs 11 residues.

The V and J genes are TRBV11-1 and TRBJ2-7, with 10 bases identical to TRBD1. The CDR3 loop spans 13 amino acids. The ends lost 5 bases at V and 8 bases at J; junction bases unmatched: 6. The germline CDR1 and CDR2 sequences are SGHAT and FQDESV (reference sequence). The CDR3 bases are TGTGCCAGCAGCCGCGGGACAGGGGAACAGCAGTACTTC. Translated, it gives CASSRGTGEQQYF.

V gene TRBV3-1 (or the pseudogene TRBV3-2) combines with J gene TRBJ2-7; TRBD2 is a possible D gene (6 bases). Looked up from germline, CDR1 is LGHDT and CDR2 is YNNKEL (reference sequence). This CDR3 spans 13 amino acids. V was trimmed by 4 bases and J by 7 bases, leaving 14 bases between them. In DNA form, the CDR3 reads TGTGCCAGCAGCCTGGGACTCCTCTCTGAGCAGTACTTC. Translation: CASSLGLLSEQYF.

The genes are TRBV24-1 and TRBJ2-1, with 8 bases aligning to TRBD2. Trimming cost V 2 bases and J 7 bases; bases outside gene matches: 6. The CDR3 has 15 residues. The germline V gene encodes CDR1 KGHDR and CDR2 SFDVKD. In DNA form, the CDR3 reads TGTGCCACCAGTGATTCGCGGGGGGCCGGGAATGAGCAGTTCTTC. Translated: CATSDSRGAGNEQFF.

The chain recombines TRBV3-1 (or the pseudogene TRBV3-2) with TRBJ1-5; no definite D call. CDR1 LGHDT and CDR2 YNNKEL come from the germline V gene (reference sequence). Trimming cost V 0 bases and J 3 bases, with 3 bases left between them. The CDR3 sequence is 13 residues long. CDR3 DNA: TGTGCCAGCAGCCAAGACGTCAATCAGCCCCAGCATTTT. Its protein product is CASSQDVNQPQHF.

Concerning this clone: Other nucleotide sequences in the sample specify the same CDR3. The chain links TRBV5-1 to TRBJ1-3, with no clear D. This CDR3 contains 16 residues. Trimming removed 0 bases at V and 0 bases at J, with 10 bases between. The V gene's germline CDR1 is SGHRS and CDR2 YFSETQ. In DNA, the CDR3 is TGCGCCAGCAGCTTGGGAGGGAGAAGCTCTGGAAACACCATATATTTT. It codes for CASSLGGRSSGNTIYF. Full variable domain (outside the CDR3, taken from reference TRBV5-1 and TRBJ1-3): KAGVTQTPRYLIKTRGQQVTLSCSPISGHRSVSWYQQTPGQGLQFLFEYFSETQRNKGNFPGRFSGRQFSNSRSEMNVSTLELGDSALYLCASSLGGRSSGNTIYFGEGSWLTVV.

The V call is TRBV7-2, the J call TRBJ1-2, with D perhaps matching TRBD1 (6 bases). This CDR3 is built from 15 residues. The germline gives CDR1 SGHTA, CDR2 FQGNSA. The V and J ends lost 3 bases and 4 bases respectively, with 15 bases between them. The CDR3 nucleotides are TGTGCCAGCAGCTTCGCCGGGACACCAAGCTATGGCTACACCTTC. Its protein product is CASSFAGTPSYGYTF.

The genes are TRBV7-2 and TRBJ1-2; D gene unclear. Trimming stripped 5 bases from V and 4 bases from J, with 11 bases between. There are 13 residues in the CDR3. The V gene's germline CDR1 is SGHTA and CDR2 FQGNSA. The CDR3 coding sequence is TGTGCCAGCAGCCTGGCAGGACTCTATGGCTACACCTTC. Amino acid sequence: CASSLAGLYGYTF.

The V gene is TRBV5-1, the J gene TRBJ1-4; 8 bases map to TRBD1. CDR1 is SGHRS and CDR2 is YFSETQ in the germline V gene. Trimming took 0 bases from V and 7 from J; bases not matched to a gene: 5. The CDR3 runs to 15 residues. The CDR3 DNA reads as TGCGCCAGCAGCTTGGGACAGGGGATAGTTGAAAAACTGTTTTTT. Translated, it gives CASSLGQGIVEKLFF. The full variable domain, with the rest looked up from reference TRBV5-1 and TRBJ1-4, is KAGVTQTPRYLIKTRGQQVTLSCSPISGHRSVSWYQQTPGQGLQFLFEYFSETQRNKGNFPGRFSGRQFSNSRSEMNVSTLELGDSALYLCASSLGQGIVEKLFFGSGTQLSVL.

The rearrangement joins TRBV5-4 to TRBJ2-1; D perhaps matches TRBD1 (6 bases). V was pared by 7 bases and J by 6 bases, with 20 bases between. This CDR3 spans 15 amino acids. The germline CDR1 and CDR2 sequences are SGHNT and YYREEE (reference sequence). The CDR3: CASRAGGFGSNEQFF. DNA for the CDR3: TGTGCCAGCCGAGCTGGGGGCTTTGGGTCCAATGAGCAGTTCTTC.

This chain joins TRBV19 and TRBJ1-3; the D gene is possibly TRBD1 (5 bases). The CDR3 is made up of 14 amino acids. Deletions cut 5 bases from V and 4 bases from J, with 12 bases between. Germline V gives CDR1 LNHDA, CDR2 SQIVND (reference sequence). CDR3 protein: CASSARQYGNTIYF. DNA of the CDR3: TGTGCCAGTAGTGCCAGACAGTACGGAAACACCATATATTTT.

The chain combines TRBV10-3 with TRBJ2-7; a possible D gene is TRBD1 (6 bases). Trimming cost V 11 bases and J 3 bases, with 14 bases left between them. CDR3 length: 12 amino acids. Germline-derived CDR1 and CDR2 are ENHRY and SYGVKD. The CDR3, as DNA: TGTGCCTCCGGACAGCCTAGCTACGAGCAGTACTTC. This codes for CASGQPSYEQYF.

J is TRBJ2-5 and V is TRBV7-8, with 14 bases lining up with TRBD2. Germline CDR1 and CDR2: SGHVS and FQNEAQ. The CDR3 spans 18 residues. Losses at the gene ends were 5 bases for V and 2 bases for J; bases not matched to a gene: 10. CDR3 residues: CASSPSGTSGGLQETQYF. For the CDR3, the DNA is TGTGCCAGCAGCCCGAGCGGGACTAGCGGGGGACTACAAGAGACCCAGTACTTC. Combining the CDR3 with reference TRBV7-8 and TRBJ2-5 gives the whole variable domain GAGVSQSPRYKVAKRGQDVALRCDPISGHVSLFWYQQALGQGPEFLTYFQNEAQLDKSGLPSDRFFAERPEGSVSTLKIQRTQQEDSAVYLCASSPSGTSGGLQETQYFGPGTRLLVL.

This chain connects TRBV9 to TRBJ2-7, with 8 bases lining up with TRBD2. The CDR3 is 14 residues long. CDR1 and CDR2 from the germline V gene are SGDLS and YYNGEE. V gave up 1 base and J gave up 3 bases; unmatched junction bases: 3. CDR3 amino acids: CASSVTGGVYEQYF. CDR3 bases: TGTGCCAGCAGCGTAACCGGGGGGGTCTACGAGCAGTACTTC.